This T cell receptor (beta chain) was documented in a study of shared clonotypes between healthy human individuals (dated by TCRdb to the early 2020s). Regarding the study in general: The cohort included three men and two women between 18 and 49 years of age. For each donor, CD4 naive and CD4 memory were each run on three plates, CD8 naive on two plates, and CD8 memory on one plate. To estimate repertoire size and how much clonotype sharing occurs between individuals, the study deeply sequenced the blood TCR repertoires of 5 or 6 healthy adults. To increase sequencing depth and limit assay-specific biases, TCR repertoire library preparation and sequencing were carried out by different laboratories using diverse techniques. Per donor, leukapheresis produced somewhere between about 0.9 and 9.5 billion PBMCs.

The CDR3 runs 17 amino acids, cysteine and phenylalanine included. Only the CDR3 DNA is retained, 51 bases long and in frame from the first base. Trimming takes 4 bases off V and 2 bases off J; junction bases not matched to a gene: 9. Via the germline V gene (reference sequence), CDR1 is SGHNT and CDR2 YYREEE. Using the deep immunoSEQ assay, multiplex PCR amplified TCR CDR3 regions from genomic DNA. Extracted genomic DNA from each cell subset was spread evenly across all wells of several immunoSEQ 96-well plates, with each plate serving as a replicate. Each replicate PCR for sorted subsets received about 220 ng genomic DNA, equal to tens of thousands of T cell genomes. Purified libraries were measured with a Qubit 3.0 fluorometer, size-checked on a Bioanalyzer 2100, and measured again with the KAPA Library Quantification kit. Every immunoSEQ 96-well plate was sequenced on a dedicated single-read 150-cycle Illumina NextSeq 550 flow cell. Per the original workflow: Because only junctional sequences without quality scores were contained in the immunoSEQ output, filtering matching that applied to full-length reads could not be performed. Sequences were annotated with PyIR, a Python wrapper for IgBLAST v1.9, and V/J genes and CDR3 were assigned using IMGT germline references. Reads were filtered out if the reads had weak V/J assignments (E-value above 1e-6), no CDR3, stop codons, out-of-frame junctions, or ambiguous translated residues. A V3J clonotype was defined by an identical inferred V gene, J gene, and CDR3 amino acid sequence. The percentage overlap between two repertoires was calculated by dividing the number of shared unique clonotypes by the size of the smaller repertoire. Three approaches were used to assess repertoire richness: RTK rarefaction, the Chao1 estimator, and Recon v2.1 estimates of unobserved clonotypes. Generation probabilities for all TCRbeta clonotypes obtained by the gDNA method from several donors were computed using OLGA. TCRdb holds this immuneACCESS table with in-frame rearrangements only. Some clones are missing; in checked studies, unresolved V genes explain under half, and the rest has no known cause. The V and J calls and clone size were taken over from that table, and D and trimming were inferred from the DNA. The sample yields 2 million to 2.5 million clones; nearly 97% were counted once. The top ten clonotypes cover approximately 0.13% of the sample.

The donors were healthy, HIV-negative adults with no recently reported acute infections or vaccinations. All donors were Caucasian adults living in Nashville, Tennessee, USA. Magnetic negative selection was used to enrich CD4+ T cells, after which naive cells were positively selected on CD45RA and the negative fraction became the memory subset. Blood was collected by leukapheresis, and PBMCs were isolated by Ficoll-Histopaque density gradient centrifugation and then cryopreserved in liquid nitrogen vapor phase. Analytical flow cytometry was used to check the purity and quantity of each magnetically sorted T cell population. Genomic DNA was isolated from every sorted fraction and measured by UV absorbance on a Nanodrop 2000c. Points the paper makes about the study in general: Pairwise subsampling led to the expectation that sequencing depth would affect the degree of clonotype sharing among donors. Estimated clonotype richness was generally larger for naive than for memory subsets. Because the study included a small number of donors, the genetic and exposure-history diversity represented was limited. Compared with non-shared clonotypes, the clonotypes found in all four sorted-subset donors had higher generation probabilities. Even with the large sequencing depth, rarefaction of the sorted-subset datasets indicated that sequencing was incomplete. Across four donors, around 5% of naive CD4, around 3.5% of naive CD8, 2.3% of memory CD4, and 0.4% to 0.45% of memory CD8 clonotypes were shared. Sampling was restricted to blood, and TCR repertoires in tissue are likely to differ from TCR repertoires in blood.

As regards this clone: There is no known antigen for this receptor. Base qualities are not at hand, and no much larger clone is one base apart.

The receptor's source is a man aged 18-30 years in good health. The chain is assembled from TRBV5-4 and TRBJ2-2, with TRBD1 matching 9 junction bases. Sequencing used naive CD4+ T cells sorted from blood. Explained via the paper, the cell subset or site label denotes: CD45RA+ positively selected. The CDR3 has the sequence CASSPDRGNVNTGELFF. The sequence in DNA is TGTGCCAGCAGCCCAGACAGGGGGAACGTCAACACCGGGGAGCTGTTTTTT.